Listed here are 3 T cell receptor beta chains from one sample, sequenced in a study of patients and donors after allogeneic stem cell transplantation. TCRdb fed the RT-PCR reads into MiXCR, producing one record per CDR3 protein. The repertoire holds 200,000 to 250,000 distinct CDR3 sequences, with less than 50% as singletons. The sequencing input was blood, either unsorted or a sorted T cell fraction (not recorded which). The receptor set was obtained from a human donor who was either an allogeneic HSCT recipient or a stem cell or donor lymphocyte infusion donor (not recorded which). It is not recorded whose cells these are; they may come from a transplant donor.

This rearrangement joins TRBV10-3 to TRBJ2-1; possibly TRBD1 or TRBD2 for D (5 bases each). CDR1 and CDR2 from the germline V gene are ENHRY and SYGVKD. The CDR3 is made up of 14 amino acids. The V end lost 5 bases, the J end lost 6 bases, and 14 bases lay between the germline ends. This CDR3 is CAISPGTGFNEQFF. In nucleotides, the CDR3 is TGTGCCATCAGTCCCGGGACGGGGTTCAATGAGCAGTTCTTC.

This CDR3 is CASSPRRSGGEQYF. CDR3 in DNA: TGTGCCAGCTCACCACGGAGGTCGGGGGGCGAGCAGTACTTC. The rearrangement uses TRBV18 and TRBJ2-7, with 7 bases matching TRBD2. The CDR3 has 14 amino acids. CDR1 is KGHSH, CDR2 LQKENI, per germline. The J segment lost 6 bases and the V segment lost 1 base, leaving 6 bases of the junction unmatched.

The chain couples TRBV28 to TRBJ2-1, with 7 bases lining up with TRBD2. The germline CDR1 and CDR2 sequences are MDHEN and SYDVKM. The V gene end was trimmed by 6 bases and the J gene end by 6 bases; junction bases not matched to a gene: 8. The CDR3 is 14 amino acids. The CDR3 loop is CASSPYWGGNEQFF. In DNA form, the CDR3 reads TGTGCCAGCAGCCCCTATTGGGGGGGCAATGAGCAGTTCTTC.